This TCR beta chain stems from a study of blood T cell repertoires in COVID-19. Authors' data handling: Counts of nucleated cells, estimated from reference gene primer amplification, were obtained. Here immunoSEQ multiplex PCR was the method, and the copy in TCRdb shows in-frame clones only, minus some. The DNA was the basis for D and trimming; V, J and clone size are from that table. Counted here are 350,000 to 400,000 clones, just over 90% occurring once; the ten biggest clones make up around 0.86%. The CDR3 runs 13 residues. CDR1 and CDR2 from the germline V gene are SQVTM and ANQGSEA. V was pared by 7 bases and J by 5 bases, with 8 bases of the junction left unmatched. Within 2 weeks before study entry, exposed participants met a COVID-19 case.

The clonotype comes from a woman in her forties who had been exposed to COVID-19. The genes are TRBV29-1 and TRBJ1-2; 9 bases line up with TRBD1. The sequencing sample was made of PBMCs or T cells enriched from blood (not recorded which). CDR3 nucleotides: TGCAGCGCCTCAGACAGGGGGTTTTATGGCTACACCTTC. Amino acid sequence: CSASDRGFYGYTF.